Shown below are 12 T cell receptor beta chains from a single sample sequenced in a study of blood T cell repertoires in COVID-19. Profiling relied on immunoSEQ multiplex PCR, and the TCRdb table lists in-frame clones only, not all of them. Of 150,000 to 200,000 clones in the sample, 75% to 85% were seen once. The sequencing input was peripheral blood. The origin of the receptors is a woman aged 40-49 years with COVID-19, enrolled during active disease.

The V call is TRBV27, the J call TRBJ1-1, with D uncertain. This CDR3 has 16 residues. Germline V gene data show CDR1 as MNHEY and CDR2 as SMNVEV (reference sequence). V lost 2 bases to trimming and J lost 4 bases, with 17 bases between them. CDR3 loop: CASSLDQVRLGTEAFF. Here the CDR3 DNA reads TGTGCCAGCAGTTTAGATCAGGTCCGGTTGGGCACTGAAGCTTTCTTT.

The chain couples TRBV29-1 to TRBJ2-5; 7 nucleotides agree with TRBD2. The CDR3 runs 15 residues. Trimming cost V 0 bases and J 2 bases; bases outside gene matches: 6. Germline V gives CDR1 SQVTM, CDR2 ANQGSEA. The DNA of the CDR3 is TGCAGCGTTGAAGAGATATGGGGACTACAAGAGACCCAGTACTTC. Protein product: CSVEEIWGLQETQYF.

The V and J genes are TRBV27 and TRBJ2-1; 9 bases match TRBD1. Germline CDR1 reads MNHEY; CDR2 reads SMNVEV (reference sequence). The trim removed 5 bases at V and 2 bases at J, leaving 4 bases unmatched. There are 15 residues in the CDR3. DNA for the CDR3: TGTGCCAGCAGTCCAACAGGGGGCGCCTACAATGAGCAGTTCTTC. This translates into CASSPTGGAYNEQFF.

As regards this clone: Because the CDR3's place on the DNA is in doubt, the DNA is left out and the CDR3 is given as listed by TCRdb. The V call is TRBV14, the J call TRBJ1-2; the table's TRBD1 call for D was not verified on the DNA. Germline lookup yields CDR1 SGHDN and CDR2 FVKESK. The CDR3 sequence runs 14 residues, both termini included. The CDR3 sequence: CASSQVGGGAAGDF.

The J gene is TRBJ2-3, the V gene TRBV4-2, with a tentative D call TRBD2 (5 bases). The germline gives CDR1 LGHNA, CDR2 YNFKEQ. This CDR3 region has 17 residues. V lost 4 bases and J lost 0, with 17 bases in between. CDR3 region: CASSRFSTRTSTDTQYF. The CDR3 bases are TGTGCCAGCAGCCGATTCTCGACTCGGACTAGCACAGATACGCAGTATTTT.

This clone turned up a few times. The chain combines TRBV5-1 with TRBJ1-5; D might be TRBD1 (5 bases). The germline V and J ends were trimmed by 0 bases and 5 bases, with 24 bases remaining between them. This CDR3 has 19 amino acids. The germline V gene has CDR1 SGHRS and CDR2 YFSETQ. The CDR3: CASSLGRTIFTTGDQPQHF. The CDR3 nucleotides read TGCGCCAGCAGCTTGGGTCGGACAATTTTTACCACGGGGGATCAGCCCCAGCATTTT. The full variable domain, with the rest looked up from reference TRBV5-1 and TRBJ1-5, is KAGVTQTPRYLIKTRGQQVTLSCSPISGHRSVSWYQQTPGQGLQFLFEYFSETQRNKGNFPGRFSGRQFSNSRSEMNVSTLELGDSALYLCASSLGRTIFTTGDQPQHFGDGTRLSIL.

The J gene is TRBJ2-2, the V gene TRBV7-2; 11 nucleotides line up with TRBD1. Germline CDR1 SGHTA, CDR2 FQGNSA. The CDR3 is 16 residues long. V shed 4 bases and J 4 bases; nucleotides not matched to a gene: 5. The chain's CDR3 is CASSSFGTGGTGELFF. The CDR3 DNA reads TGTGCCAGCAGCTCCTTTGGGACAGGGGGCACCGGGGAGCTGTTTTTT.

This clone was detected once. The chain combines TRBV29-1 with TRBJ1-2; 12 bases agree with TRBD1. The ends lost 4 bases at V and 7 bases at J; junction bases unmatched: 7. The CDR3 loop spans 14 amino acids. Germline assignment: CDR1 SQVTM and CDR2 ANQGSEA. The CDR3 sequence: CSVASGQGAGGYTF. CDR3 bases: TGCAGCGTTGCCTCGGGACAGGGGGCAGGTGGCTACACCTTC. Full variable domain (missing parts from reference TRBV29-1 and TRBJ1-2): SAVISQKPSRDICQRGTSLTIQCQVDSQVTMMFWYRQQPGQSLTLIATANQGSEATYESGFVIDKFPISRPNLTFSTLTVSNMSPEDSSIYLCSVASGQGAGGYTFGSGTRLTVV.

CDR3 nucleotide sequence: TGTGCCAGCAGCCCCGGGGACTTCCTTTCAAATGAGCAGTTCTTC. Translation gives CASSPGDFLSNEQFF. This rearrangement joins TRBV3-1 (or the pseudogene TRBV3-2) to TRBJ2-1; tentatively, D is TRBD2 (6 bases). The CDR3 spans 15 residues. Trimming took 4 bases from V and 7 from J, leaving 17 bases between them. Germline CDR1 reads LGHDT; CDR2 reads YNNKEL (reference sequence).

This clone was picked up a small number of times. J is TRBJ1-6 and V is TRBV18; 7 bases match TRBD1. This CDR3 spans 17 amino acids. The V and J ends lost 1 base and 8 bases, in that order; junction bases with no gene match: 11. Looked up from germline, CDR1 is KGHSH and CDR2 is LQKENI. The CDR3, as DNA: TGTGCCAGCTCACCACGGAGCCCGACAGGGAAGGATTCACCCCTCCACTTT. Translating gives CASSPRSPTGKDSPLHF.

This chain joins TRBV18 and TRBJ2-1; 8 bases fit TRBD1. The CDR3 consists of 14 residues. Germline lookup yields CDR1 KGHSH and CDR2 LQKENI. The V gene end was trimmed by 5 bases and the J gene end by 5 bases; junction bases not matched to a gene: 5. CDR3 nucleotides: TGTGCCAGCTCATCTCGGACAGGGAACAATGAGCAGTTCTTC. Translated: CASSSRTGNNEQFF.

This chain uses TRBV10-3 with TRBJ2-7, with 7 bases aligning to TRBD1. This CDR3 has 16 residues. The germline gives CDR1 ENHRY, CDR2 SYGVKD. The V gene end was trimmed by 6 bases and the J gene end by 5 bases; junction bases not matched to a gene: 16. Here the CDR3 DNA reads TGTGCCATCAGCCCCCAAGAGGGGGCCAGGCAGGACGAGCAGTACTTC. It encodes CAISPQEGARQDEQYF.